These T cell receptor beta chains were read from a single sample in a study of blood T cell repertoires in COVID-19. Libraries were prepared by immunoSEQ multiplex PCR; TCRdb keeps only in-frame clonotypes and omits some of them. The sample yields roughly 95,000 clones, about four fifths seen once. Sequenced material: peripheral blood. These receptors were collected from an elderly man with acute or convalescent COVID-19. The CDR3 runs from the conserved cysteine through the conserved F or W. The D gene is left open where the match is weak.

TRBJ1-1 TRBV19 TRBD1 CASSIQQGSTEAFF
TRBJ2-7 TRBV4-1 - CASSPDFQGKHSYEQYF
TRBJ2-3 TRBV7-9 - CASSLGLGPDTQYF
TRBJ1-4 TRBV7-2 TRBD1 CASSLTGTGHEKLFF
TRBJ1-1 TRBV7-8 - CASSPAGENTEAFF
TRBJ2-7 TRBV2 - CATSSDRPPYEQYF
TRBJ1-5 TRBV27 - CASSLRFRSNSNQPQHF
TRBJ1-1 TRBV5-1 TRBD1 CASSLSGTGVTEAFF
TRBJ2-2 TRBV5-1 TRBD2 CASSLVAGAGELFF
TRBJ1-5 TRBV19 - CASSGGGGGNQPQHF
TRBJ1-4 TRBV7-9 TRBD1 CASSLNDRGREKLFF
TRBJ2-3 TRBV15 - CATSTRDTQYF
TRBJ1-2 TRBV28 - CASTIQGNYGYTF
TRBJ1-2 TRBV29-1 TRBD1 CSAQGAENGYTF
TRBJ1-5 TRBV28 - CASSPGGVEEPQHF
TRBJ2-7 TRBV5-6 TRBD2 CASSATGTSSRYEQYF
TRBJ2-7 TRBV5-1 - CASSLDTTSYEQYF
TRBJ2-7 TRBV2 TRBD2 CASSGTRYEQYF
TRBJ2-2 TRBV10-3 - CAISEFDSGELFF
TRBJ2-5 TRBV5-8 TRBD1 CASSLGTGQGETQYF
TRBJ1-1 TRBV5-4 TRBD1 CASQTGGLDTEAFF
TRBJ1-1 TRBV30 TRBD1 CARQGIGTEAFF
TRBJ2-4 TRBV7-2 - CASSLGGNIQYF
TRBJ1-1 TRBV7-9 - CASSQNTEAFF
TRBJ2-5 TRBV5-1 - CASSLGPGGETQYF
TRBJ1-4 TRBV11-2 - CASSLRGSSEKLFF
TRBJ2-2 TRBV7-2 - CASSFRAVNTGELFF
TRBJ1-5 TRBV12-3/TRBV12-4 - CASSRQASQPQHF
TRBJ2-7 TRBV13 - CASSRRLLSGSYEQYF
TRBJ1-2 TRBV6-5 TRBD1 CASSPEPGTGSGYTF
TRBJ2-2 TRBV19 TRBD1 CASSGTGAAGELFF
TRBJ2-4 TRBV28 - CASTSGRKNIQYF
TRBJ2-2 TRBV29-1 - CSVEVATRNTGELFF
TRBJ2-5 TRBV30 TRBD1 CAWSEGGRETQYF
TRBJ2-7 TRBV5-1 TRBD1 CASSPQGERSYEQYF
TRBJ2-3 TRBV7-2 TRBD2 CASSPGGGYLTDTQYF
TRBJ2-2 TRBV19 - CASSIQNTGELFF
TRBJ1-5 TRBV19 TRBD1 CASSPQGVQPQHF
TRBJ2-5 TRBV5-1 TRBD1 CASREGQGAVETQYF
TRBJ1-5 TRBV7-2 - CASSPYGSNQPQHF
TRBJ2-5 TRBV12-3/TRBV12-4 - CASGPQGTETQYF
TRBJ1-2 TRBV7-2 TRBD1 CAGGDRVDGYTF
TRBJ2-7 TRBV15 TRBD2 CATSLDTSTSGSYEQYF